This T cell receptor (beta chain) was sequenced for a study of blood T cell repertoires in COVID-19. Study background: The United States, Italy and Spain were the sources of the acute and convalescent COVID-19 samples. From T cells, B-cell-depleted T cells, or PBMCs came the material, which was cDNA or gDNA.

In the study's own analysis: Quantification of nucleated cells was approximated via reference gene primer amplification. This table comes from immunoSEQ multiplex PCR, and its TCRdb copy is limited to in-frame clones, with some not included. The V and J calls and the clone size are those of that table, but D and trimming were determined from the DNA. The table shows 100,000 to 150,000 clones, with 85% occurring only once. CDR3 size: 15 residues. Between the trimmed V and J ends, which lost 6 bases and 6 bases, there was a span of 18 bases. This sequence joins TRBV23-1 and TRBJ1-5, with a tentative D call TRBD1 (6 bases). TRBV23-1 is placed among ORFs of uncertain function. Sequencing was performed on peripheral blood. The clonotype was recovered from a man at least 80 years old with active or convalescent COVID-19. The CDR3 DNA reads as TGCGCCAGCAGCCTAAAACAGGGAGCCACTCAGCCCCAGCATTTT. Translated, it gives CASSLKQGATQPQHF.